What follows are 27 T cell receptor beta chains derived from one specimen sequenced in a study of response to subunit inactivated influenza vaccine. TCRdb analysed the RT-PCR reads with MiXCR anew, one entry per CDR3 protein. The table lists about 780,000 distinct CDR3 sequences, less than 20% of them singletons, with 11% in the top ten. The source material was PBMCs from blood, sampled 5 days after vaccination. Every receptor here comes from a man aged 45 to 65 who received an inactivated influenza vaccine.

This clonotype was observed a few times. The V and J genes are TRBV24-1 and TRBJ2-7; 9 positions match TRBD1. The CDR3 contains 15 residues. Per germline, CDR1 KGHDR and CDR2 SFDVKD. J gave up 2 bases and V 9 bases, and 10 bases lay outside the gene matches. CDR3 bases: TGTGCCACCCTCGGCCGGGACAGGGCCCCCTACGAGCAGTACTTC. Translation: CATLGRDRAPYEQYF.

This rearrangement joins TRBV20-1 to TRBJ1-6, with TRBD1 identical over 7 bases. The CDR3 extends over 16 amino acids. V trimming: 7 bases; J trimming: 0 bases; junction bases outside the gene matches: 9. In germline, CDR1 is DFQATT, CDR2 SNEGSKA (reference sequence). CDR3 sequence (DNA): TGCAGTGGTACGGGACAGATTAGCTCCTATAATTCACCCCTCCACTTT. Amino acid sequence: CSGTGQISSYNSPLHF.

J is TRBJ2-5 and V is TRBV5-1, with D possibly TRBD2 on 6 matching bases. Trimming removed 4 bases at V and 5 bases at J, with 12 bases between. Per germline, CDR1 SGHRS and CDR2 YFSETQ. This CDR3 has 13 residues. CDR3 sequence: CASSGGEWETQYF. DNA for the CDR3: TGCGCCAGCAGCGGCGGGGAATGGGAGACCCAGTACTTC. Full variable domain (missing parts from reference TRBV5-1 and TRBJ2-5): KAGVTQTPRYLIKTRGQQVTLSCSPISGHRSVSWYQQTPGQGLQFLFEYFSETQRNKGNFPGRFSGRQFSNSRSEMNVSTLELGDSALYLCASSGGEWETQYFGPGTRLLVL.

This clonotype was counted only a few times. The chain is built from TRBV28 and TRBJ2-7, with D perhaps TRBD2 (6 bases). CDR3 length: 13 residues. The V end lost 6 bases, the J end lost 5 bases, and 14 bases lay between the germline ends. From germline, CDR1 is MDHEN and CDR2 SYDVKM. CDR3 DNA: TGTGCCAGCAGATCCGGGACTCTCCACGAGCAGTACTTC. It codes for CASRSGTLHEQYF.

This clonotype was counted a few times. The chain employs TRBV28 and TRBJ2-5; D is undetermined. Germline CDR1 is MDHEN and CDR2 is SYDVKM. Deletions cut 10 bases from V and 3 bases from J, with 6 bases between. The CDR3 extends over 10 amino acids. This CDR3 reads CATREETQYF. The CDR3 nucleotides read TGTGCCACCCGAGAAGAGACCCAGTACTTC.

As DNA, the CDR3 is TGTGCCAGCTCACCCGTCAACAGGAAGAACACTGAAGCTTTCTTT. Translation gives CASSPVNRKNTEAFF. This chain links TRBV18 with TRBJ1-1; possibly TRBD1 for D (5 bases). The CDR3 has 15 amino acids. Trimming took off 3 bases at V and 1 base at J, with 12 bases between the two ends. Germline lookup yields CDR1 KGHSH and CDR2 LQKENI.

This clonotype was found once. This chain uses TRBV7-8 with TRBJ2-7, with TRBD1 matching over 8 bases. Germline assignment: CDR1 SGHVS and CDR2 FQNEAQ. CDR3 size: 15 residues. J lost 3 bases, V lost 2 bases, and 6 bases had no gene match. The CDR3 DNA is TGTGCCAGCAGCTTAAGACAGGGGACATACTACGAGCAGTACTTC. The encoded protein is CASSLRQGTYYEQYF.

The CDR3 DNA reads TGCAGTGCTAGGGTTGACAGGGGATCCCCCAATGAGCAGTTCTTC. This gives the protein CSARVDRGSPNEQFF. The chain recombines TRBV20-1 with TRBJ2-1; 8 positions agree with TRBD1. The germline CDR1 and CDR2 sequences are DFQATT and SNEGSKA (reference sequence). V lost 3 bases and J lost 6; bases outside the gene matches: 10. CDR3 length: 15 residues.

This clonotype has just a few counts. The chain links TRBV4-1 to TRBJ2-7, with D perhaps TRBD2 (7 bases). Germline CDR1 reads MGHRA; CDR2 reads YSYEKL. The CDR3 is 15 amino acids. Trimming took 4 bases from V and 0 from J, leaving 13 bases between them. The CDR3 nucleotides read TGCGCCAGCAGCCCAGGGGACTACAACTCCTACGAGCAGTACTTC. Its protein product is CASSPGDYNSYEQYF.

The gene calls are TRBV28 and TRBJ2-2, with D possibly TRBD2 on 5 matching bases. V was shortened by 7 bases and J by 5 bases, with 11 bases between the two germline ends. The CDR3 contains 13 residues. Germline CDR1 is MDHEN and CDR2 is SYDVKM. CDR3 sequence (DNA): TGTGCCAGCACTCAAACGGGGACCGGGGAGCTGTTTTTT. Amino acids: CASTQTGTGELFF. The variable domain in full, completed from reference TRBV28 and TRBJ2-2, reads DVKVTQSSRYLVKRTGEKVFLECVQDMDHENMFWYRQDPGLGLRLIYFSYDVKMKEKGDIPEGYSVSREKKERFSLILESASTNQTSMYLCASTQTGTGELFFGEGSRLTVL.

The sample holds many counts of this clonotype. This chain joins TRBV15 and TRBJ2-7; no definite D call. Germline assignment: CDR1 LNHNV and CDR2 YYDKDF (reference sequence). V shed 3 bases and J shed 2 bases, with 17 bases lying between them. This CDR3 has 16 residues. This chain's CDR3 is CATSSLPSGDPYEQYF. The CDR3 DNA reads TGTGCCACCAGCAGTCTACCCAGTGGAGATCCCTACGAGCAGTACTTC.

CDR3 region: CASRGPGDEQYF. For the CDR3, the DNA is TGTGCCAGCAGGGGGCCGGGGGACGAGCAGTACTTC. V and J are TRBV12-3 or TRBV12-4 and TRBJ2-7; TRBD2 might be the D (6 bases). The V and J ends lost 6 bases and 5 bases respectively, with 11 bases between them. CDR3 size: 12 residues.

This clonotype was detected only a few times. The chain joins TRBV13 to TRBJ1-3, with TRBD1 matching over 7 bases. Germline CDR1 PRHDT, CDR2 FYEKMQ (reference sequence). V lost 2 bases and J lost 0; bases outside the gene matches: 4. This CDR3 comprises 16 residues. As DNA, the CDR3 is TGTGCCAGCAGCTTATCAGGGGGTCTCTCTGGAAACACCATATATTTT. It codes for CASSLSGGLSGNTIYF.

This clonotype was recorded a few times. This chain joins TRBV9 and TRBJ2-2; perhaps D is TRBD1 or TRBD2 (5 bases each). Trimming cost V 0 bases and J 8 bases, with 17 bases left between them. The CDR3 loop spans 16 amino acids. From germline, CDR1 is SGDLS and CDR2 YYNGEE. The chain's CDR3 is CASSVGLGVGTGELFF. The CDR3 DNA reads TGTGCCAGCAGCGTAGGTCTGGGGGTAGGAACTGGGGAGCTGTTTTTT.

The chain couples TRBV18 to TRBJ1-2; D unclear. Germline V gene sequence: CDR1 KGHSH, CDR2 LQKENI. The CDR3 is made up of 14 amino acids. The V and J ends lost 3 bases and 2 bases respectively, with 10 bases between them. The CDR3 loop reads CASSPPVQNYGYTF. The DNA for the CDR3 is TGTGCCAGCTCACCCCCCGTGCAGAACTATGGCTACACCTTC.

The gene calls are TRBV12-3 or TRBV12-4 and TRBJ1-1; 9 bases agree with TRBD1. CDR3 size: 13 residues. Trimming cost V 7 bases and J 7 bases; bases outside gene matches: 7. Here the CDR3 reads CASNQQGAGEAFF. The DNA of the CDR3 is TGTGCCAGCAACCAACAGGGGGCGGGTGAAGCTTTCTTT.

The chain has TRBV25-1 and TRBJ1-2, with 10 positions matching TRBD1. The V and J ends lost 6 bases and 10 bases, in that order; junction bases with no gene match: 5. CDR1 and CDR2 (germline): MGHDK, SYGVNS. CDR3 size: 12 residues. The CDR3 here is CASSLGTGAYTF. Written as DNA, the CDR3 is TGTGCCAGCAGCCTAGGGACAGGGGCCTACACCTTC.

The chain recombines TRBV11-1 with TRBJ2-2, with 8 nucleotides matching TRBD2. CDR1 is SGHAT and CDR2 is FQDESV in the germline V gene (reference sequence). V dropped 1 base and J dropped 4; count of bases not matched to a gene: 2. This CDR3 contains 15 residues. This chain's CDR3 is CASSLDGGATGELFF. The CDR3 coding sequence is TGTGCCAGCAGCTTAGACGGGGGGGCCACCGGGGAGCTGTTTTTT.

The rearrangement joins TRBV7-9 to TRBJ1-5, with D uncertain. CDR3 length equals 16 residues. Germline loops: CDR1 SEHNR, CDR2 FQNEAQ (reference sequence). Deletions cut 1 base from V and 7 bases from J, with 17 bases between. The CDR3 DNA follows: TGTGCCAGCAGCTTAGATCTGGCCGGGGTGGACCAGCCCCAGCATTTT. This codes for CASSLDLAGVDQPQHF.

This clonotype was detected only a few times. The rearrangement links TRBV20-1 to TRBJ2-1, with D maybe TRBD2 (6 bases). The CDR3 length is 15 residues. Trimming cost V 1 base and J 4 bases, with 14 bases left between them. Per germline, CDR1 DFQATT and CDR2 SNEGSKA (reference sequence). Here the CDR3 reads CSARVGGFNYNEQFF. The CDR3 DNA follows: TGCAGTGCTAGAGTAGGAGGGTTTAATTACAATGAGCAGTTCTTC.

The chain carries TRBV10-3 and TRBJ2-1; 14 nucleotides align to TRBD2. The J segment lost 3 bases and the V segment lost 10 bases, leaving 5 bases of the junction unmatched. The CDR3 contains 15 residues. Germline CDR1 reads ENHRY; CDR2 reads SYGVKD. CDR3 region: CATGTSGSGYNEQFF. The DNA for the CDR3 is TGTGCCACCGGGACTAGCGGGAGTGGCTACAATGAGCAGTTCTTC.

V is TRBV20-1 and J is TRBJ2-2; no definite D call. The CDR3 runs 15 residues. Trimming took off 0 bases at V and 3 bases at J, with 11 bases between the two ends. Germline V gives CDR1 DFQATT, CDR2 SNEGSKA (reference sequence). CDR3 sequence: CSARDRTPDTGELFF. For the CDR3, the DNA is TGCAGTGCTAGAGATAGGACCCCGGACACCGGGGAGCTGTTTTTT.

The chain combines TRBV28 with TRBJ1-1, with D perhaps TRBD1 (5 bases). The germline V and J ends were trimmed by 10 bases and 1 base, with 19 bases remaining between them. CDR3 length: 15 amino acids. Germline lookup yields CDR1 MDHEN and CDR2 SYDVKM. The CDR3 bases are TGTGCCATACAGGACATGGGGCAAGGGAACACTGAAGCTTTCTTT. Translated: CAIQDMGQGNTEAFF.

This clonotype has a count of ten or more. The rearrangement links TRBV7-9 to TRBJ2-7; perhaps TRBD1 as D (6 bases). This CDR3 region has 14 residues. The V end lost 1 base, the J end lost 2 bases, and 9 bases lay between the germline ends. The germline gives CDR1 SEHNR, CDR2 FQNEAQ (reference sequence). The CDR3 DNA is TGTGCCAGCAGCTTAGTAGGGGGAACCTACGAGCAGTACTTC. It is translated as CASSLVGGTYEQYF.

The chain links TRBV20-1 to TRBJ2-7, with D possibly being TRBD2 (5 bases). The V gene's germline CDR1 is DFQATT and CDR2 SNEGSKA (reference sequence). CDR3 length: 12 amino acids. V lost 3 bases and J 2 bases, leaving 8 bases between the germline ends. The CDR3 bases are TGCAGTGCTAGCGGACTTACCTACGAGCAGTACTTC. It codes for CSASGLTYEQYF.

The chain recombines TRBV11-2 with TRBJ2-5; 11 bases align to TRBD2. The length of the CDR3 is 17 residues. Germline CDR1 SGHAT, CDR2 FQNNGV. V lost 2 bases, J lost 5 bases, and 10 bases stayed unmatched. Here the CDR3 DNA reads TGTGCCAGCAGCTTAATAACTAGCGGGGGATTCGGGGAGACCCAGTACTTC. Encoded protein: CASSLITSGGFGETQYF.

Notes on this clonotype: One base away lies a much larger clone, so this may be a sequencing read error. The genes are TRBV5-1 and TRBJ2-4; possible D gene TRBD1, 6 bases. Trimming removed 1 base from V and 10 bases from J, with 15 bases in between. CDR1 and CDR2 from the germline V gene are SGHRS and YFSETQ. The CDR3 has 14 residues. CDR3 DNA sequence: TGCGCCAGCAGCTTGAACAGGGAGATAAAGATTCAGTACTTC. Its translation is CASSLNREIKIQYF.